This T cell receptor beta chain came from a study of CD8+CD57+ T cells in acquired aplastic anemia. Whole-study context: Mean DNA quantity obtained from sorted CD4+ and CD8+ cells was about 3.5 ug.

The patients chosen for sequencing had shown expansion of CD8+CD57+ cells (detected by flow cytometry). Both TCR beta VDJ combination and CDR3 sequence profiling were carried out. Genomic DNA was the template for this profiling. TCRdb passed the reads through MiXCR, listing each CDR3 protein once. Found here are about 58,000 distinct CDR3 sequences, approximately 50% of them singletons; the top ten hold approximately 15%. This clonotype came up many times. Its antigen is still unknown. Study-wide findings and caveats: Researchers report that some 31 CD8+ CDR3 sequences appeared in both patients and controls.

Trimming took 5 bases from V and 7 from J, leaving 21 bases between them. CDR3 length: 16 residues. In germline, CDR1 is SEHNR, CDR2 FQNEAQ (reference sequence). The clonotype was recovered from a human donor with aplastic anemia. V is TRBV7-9 and J is TRBJ2-1; a weak D match, TRBD1 (5 bases). Specimen: sorted CD4+, CD8+, or CD8+CD57+ T cells (not recorded which) from PBMCs. CDR3: CASSTKSERQRNEQFF. CDR3 coding DNA: TGTGCCAGCAGCACGAAATCGGAGAGACAGAGGAATGAGCAGTTCTTC.